This passage covers 28 T cell receptor beta chains from one sample sequenced in a study of shared clonotypes between healthy human individuals. Generated by immunoSEQ multiplex PCR, the TCRdb table keeps only in-frame clones and is missing some. The sample yields about 1.1 million clones, more than 75% seen once. Source material: memory CD4+ T cells from PBMCs. Subset defined: CD45RA-negative fraction. The receptors originated from a man aged 18 to 30 in good health. Some clones in this sample may be carry-over from other donors' samples.

The genes are TRBV14 and TRBJ2-3; D ambiguous. The CDR3 extends over 14 amino acids. Trimming removed 4 bases at V and 0 bases at J, with 8 bases between. CDR1 is SGHDN and CDR2 is FVKESK in the germline V gene. The CDR3 here is CASSPGRSTDTQYF. The CDR3 DNA reads as TGTGCCAGCAGCCCTGGGCGGAGCACAGATACGCAGTATTTT.

A few counts support this clone. This chain joins TRBV28 and TRBJ2-7; TRBD1 matches 10 bases. CDR1 and CDR2 (germline): MDHEN, SYDVKM. V dropped 6 bases and J dropped 4; count of bases not matched to a gene: 6. This CDR3 is built from 14 residues. CDR3 sequence (DNA): TGTGCCAGCAGAGGGACAGGGGTCCATTACGAGCAGTACTTC. It translates to CASRGTGVHYEQYF. Variable domain in full (rest from reference TRBV28 and TRBJ2-7): DVKVTQSSRYLVKRTGEKVFLECVQDMDHENMFWYRQDPGLGLRLIYFSYDVKMKEKGDIPEGYSVSREKKERFSLILESASTNQTSMYLCASRGTGVHYEQYFGPGTRLTVT.

The V and J genes are TRBV5-1 and TRBJ2-3; D is unresolved. V shed 5 bases and J shed 5 bases, with 12 bases lying between them. Germline CDR1 SGHRS, CDR2 YFSETQ. This CDR3 is built from 13 residues. The CDR3, as DNA: TGCGCCAGCAGAGAACAGTCCCGAGATACGCAGTATTTT. Translated: CASREQSRDTQYF.

This sequence joins TRBV10-3 and TRBJ2-5, with 7 bases matching TRBD1. This CDR3 contains 13 residues. Trimming at V came to 10 bases and at J to 5 bases, leaving 10 bases not matched to a gene. CDR1 and CDR2 (germline): ENHRY, SYGVKD. CDR3 region: CASRDSEWETQYF. The CDR3 DNA reads as TGTGCCAGCCGGGACAGCGAATGGGAGACCCAGTACTTC.

The chain uses TRBV5-1 and TRBJ2-6; D unresolved. The V end lost 0 bases, the J end lost 2 bases, and 9 bases lay between the germline ends. Germline assignment: CDR1 SGHRS and CDR2 YFSETQ. The CDR3 sequence is 16 residues long. The CDR3 reads CASSLDGVPGANVLTF. In DNA, the CDR3 is TGCGCCAGCAGCTTGGATGGGGTCCCTGGGGCCAACGTCCTGACTTTC.

The genes are TRBV30 and TRBJ2-7; D could derive from TRBD1 or TRBD2 (5 bases each). The V end was cut by 5 bases, the J end by 2 bases, with 16 bases between. This CDR3 contains 14 residues. CDR1 is GTSNPN and CDR2 is SVGIG in the germline V gene (reference sequence). CDR3 sequence: CAWGTRDGAYEQYF. The CDR3 coding sequence is TGTGCCTGGGGGACCCGGGACGGAGCCTACGAGCAGTACTTC.

The V gene is TRBV9, the J gene TRBJ2-1, with 8 positions matching TRBD2. The germline gives CDR1 SGDLS, CDR2 YYNGEE. V lost 3 bases, J lost 11 bases, and 10 bases stayed unmatched. The CDR3 spans 14 residues. The CDR3 DNA reads TGTGCCAGCAGCGCCCGCCTCCTAGCGGGCCAGCAGTTCTTC. The encoded protein is CASSARLLAGQQFF.

The chain recombines TRBV7-2 with TRBJ2-4, with 10 bases that match TRBD2. The germline V gene encodes CDR1 SGHTA and CDR2 FQGNSA. CDR3 length: 18 amino acids. V gave up 6 bases and J gave up 1 base; unmatched junction bases: 12. Here the CDR3 reads CASRPTRGSGRAKNIQYF. CDR3 DNA sequence: TGTGCCAGCAGGCCGACCCGGGGTAGCGGGAGGGCCAAAAACATTCAGTACTTC. The full variable domain, its missing parts supplied by reference TRBV7-2 and TRBJ2-4, is GAGVSQSPSNKVTEKGKDVELRCDPISGHTALYWYRQSLGQGLEFLIYFQGNSAPDKSGLPSDRFSAERTGGSVSTLTIQRTQQEDSAVYLCASRPTRGSGRAKNIQYFGAGTRLSVL.

This clone showed up just once. The CDR3 nucleotides are TGCGCCAGCAGCCAAGAAGGCGGGCTGGGGCCCCAGCATTTT. Amino acid sequence: CASSQEGGLGPQHF. The rearrangement joins TRBV4-1 to TRBJ1-5; no firm D call. V lost 0 bases and J 9 bases, leaving 12 bases between the germline ends. The CDR3 is 14 residues long. Germline CDR1 is MGHRA and CDR2 is YSYEKL.

This chain connects TRBV28 to TRBJ1-2, with TRBD1 identical over 9 bases. The V gene's germline CDR1 is MDHEN and CDR2 SYDVKM. J lost 4 bases, V lost 3 bases, and 6 bases had no gene match. This CDR3 region has 15 residues. This CDR3 reads CASSLPQGAPYGYTF. CDR3 sequence (DNA): TGTGCCAGCAGTTTGCCACAGGGGGCCCCCTATGGCTACACCTTC.

The V and J genes are TRBV6-5 and TRBJ2-6; D unclear. The CDR3 contains 14 residues. Trimming cost V 3 bases and J 2 bases, with 5 bases left between them. Germline V lookup: CDR1 MNHEY, CDR2 SVGAGI. The CDR3 sequence: CASSYDPGANVLTF. CDR3 nucleotides: TGTGCCAGCAGTTATGATCCTGGGGCCAACGTCCTGACTTTC.

The chain is built from TRBV7-2 and TRBJ2-7; D could derive from TRBD1 or TRBD2 (6 bases each). With 3 bases removed from V and 3 bases from J, the gap between germline ends came to 9 bases. Germline V CDR1 and CDR2: SGHTA, FQGNSA. CDR3 size: 13 residues. CDR3 sequence reads: CASSLRGVYEQYF. The CDR3 nucleotides read TGTGCCAGCAGCTTGAGGGGGGTCTACGAGCAGTACTTC. Based on the CDR3 plus reference TRBV7-2 and TRBJ2-7, the full variable domain is GAGVSQSPSNKVTEKGKDVELRCDPISGHTALYWYRQSLGQGLEFLIYFQGNSAPDKSGLPSDRFSAERTGGSVSTLTIQRTQQEDSAVYLCASSLRGVYEQYFGPGTRLTVT.

The J gene is TRBJ2-3, the V gene TRBV28; D not resolved. The germline V and J ends were trimmed by 11 bases and 1 base, with 13 bases remaining between them. Germline-derived CDR1 and CDR2 are MDHEN and SYDVKM. This CDR3 is 13 amino acids long. CDR3 protein: CAGSVGGTDTQYF. DNA for the CDR3: TGTGCCGGGTCTGTTGGGGGCACAGATACGCAGTATTTT.

This chain uses TRBV19 with TRBJ1-5; D may be TRBD1 (5 bases). The V end lost 5 bases, the J end lost 5 bases, and 13 bases lay between the germline ends. The V gene's germline CDR1 is LNHDA and CDR2 SQIVND (reference sequence). This CDR3 comprises 14 residues. The chain's CDR3 is CASSSRGYDQPQHF. CDR3 bases: TGTGCCAGTAGTTCACGGGGGTATGATCAGCCCCAGCATTTT.

This chain uses TRBV7-9 with TRBJ1-4; possible D gene TRBD1, 6 bases. Germline-derived CDR1 and CDR2 are SEHNR and FQNEAQ (reference sequence). V was shortened by 5 bases and J by 5 bases, with 15 bases between the two germline ends. The CDR3 consists of 15 residues. CDR3 sequence reads: CASSLMTGENEKLFF. CDR3 bases: TGTGCCAGCAGCCTGATGACAGGCGAAAATGAAAAACTGTTTTTT.

This clone showed up just a few times. This chain links TRBV2 with TRBJ2-5; tentatively, D is TRBD1 (5 bases). The J call may be wrong; the DNA end is better matched by TRBJ2-7. The germline CDR1 and CDR2 sequences are SNHLY and FYNNEI. CDR3 size: 12 residues. CDR3 in DNA: TGTGCCAGCACCCTGAATAGGGGCGAGCAGTACTTC. This translates into CASTLNRGEQYF.

The chain carries TRBV20-1 and TRBJ1-2, with D unresolved. V was clipped by 7 bases and J by 3 bases, with 9 bases between them. The germline gives CDR1 DFQATT, CDR2 SNEGSKA (reference sequence). The CDR3 has 11 amino acids. The CDR3 sequence is CSVRLYYGYTF. The DNA of the CDR3 is TGCAGTGTACGTCTCTACTATGGCTACACCTTC.

This clone has only a few counts. The V gene is TRBV4-1, the J gene TRBJ2-4; D unclear. V was pared by 0 bases and J by 1 base, with 13 bases between. The CDR3 consists of 17 residues. Germline assignment: CDR1 MGHRA and CDR2 YSYEKL. The CDR3 coding sequence is TGCGCCAGCAGCCAAGATCGGGCGACGCGGGCCAAAAACATTCAGTACTTC. This encodes CASSQDRATRAKNIQYF.

This clone came up once. The chain links TRBV27 to TRBJ2-7; D may be TRBD2 (5 bases). Germline V gene sequence: CDR1 MNHEY, CDR2 SMNVEV (reference sequence). CDR3 length equals 13 residues. V shed 6 bases and J shed 3 bases, with 12 bases lying between them. The CDR3 is CASRTSAGYEQYF. CDR3 DNA: TGTGCCAGCAGAACATCTGCGGGCTACGAGCAGTACTTC.

This chain uses TRBV5-4 with TRBJ2-2, with TRBD2 identical over 7 bases. The CDR3 runs 17 residues. Germline V gene data show CDR1 as SGHNT and CDR2 as YYREEE (reference sequence). V shed 4 bases and J 4 bases; nucleotides not matched to a gene: 13. CDR3 loop: CASSGSFGREGTGELFF. The CDR3, as DNA: TGTGCCAGCAGCGGCAGTTTCGGCAGGGAGGGCACCGGGGAGCTGTTTTTT.

J is TRBJ1-4 and V is TRBV9, with 8 bases matching TRBD1. The junction had 9 bases not matched to a gene; V was cut back by 3 bases and J by 2 bases. Germline-derived CDR1 and CDR2 are SGDLS and YYNGEE. The CDR3 extends over 17 amino acids. In DNA, the CDR3 is TGTGCCAGCAGCGCCCATGACAGGGGACGCACTAATGAAAAACTGTTTTTT. It codes for CASSAHDRGRTNEKLFF.

This chain links TRBV29-1 with TRBJ1-2, with D perhaps matching TRBD1 (5 bases). CDR1 is SQVTM and CDR2 is ANQGSEA in the germline V gene. The CDR3 is 15 residues long. The germline V and J ends were trimmed by 0 bases and 8 bases, with 19 bases remaining between them. DNA of the CDR3: TGCAGCGTTGAAGATCAGGGACTCCACGCGGGGGGCTACACCTTC. Amino acid sequence: CSVEDQGLHAGGYTF.

J is TRBJ1-3 and V is TRBV2; D remains ambiguous. The CDR3 runs 13 residues. The V gene's germline CDR1 is SNHLY and CDR2 FYNNEI. Trimming cost V 7 bases and J 4 bases, with 11 bases left between them. CDR3 protein: CASTFGSGNTIYF. The DNA of the CDR3 is TGTGCCAGCACCTTTGGCTCCGGAAACACCATATATTTT. The entire variable domain, with the rest obtained from reference TRBV2 and TRBJ1-3, is as follows: EPEVTQTPSHQVTQMGQEVILRCVPISNHLYFYWYRQILGQKVEFLVSFYNNEISEKSEIFDDQFSVERPDGSNFTLKIRSTKLEDSAMYFCASTFGSGNTIYFGEGSWLTVV.

J is TRBJ2-2 and V is TRBV7-6; possible D gene TRBD2, 5 bases. Germline V gene data show CDR1 as SGHVS and CDR2 as FNYEAQ. V lost 7 bases and J lost 8, with 20 bases in between. The CDR3 runs to 15 residues. The CDR3 region is CASTPLSGSGGELFF. The CDR3 coding sequence is TGTGCCAGCACTCCTTTGTCAGGAAGCGGAGGGGAGCTGTTTTTT.

The table lists this clone with a few counts. The chain combines TRBV10-3 with TRBJ2-7; 8 nucleotides align to TRBD2. This CDR3 region has 16 residues. J was trimmed by 3 bases and V by 8 bases; bases with no gene match: 15. CDR1 and CDR2 (germline): ENHRY, SYGVKD. The CDR3 nucleotides are TGTGCCATCGGGGGGGTCAAGAGCGGGGGAAACTACGAGCAGTACTTC. This gives the protein CAIGGVKSGGNYEQYF.

The chain couples TRBV14 to TRBJ2-5, with D perhaps TRBD1 (6 bases). The V gene's germline CDR1 is SGHDN and CDR2 FVKESK. This CDR3 region has 16 residues. V lost 1 base, J lost 5 bases, and 17 bases lay in between. CDR3: CASSQARTDLIETQYF. The CDR3 DNA follows: TGTGCCAGCAGCCAAGCGAGGACAGACCTCATCGAGACCCAGTACTTC. Combining the CDR3 with reference TRBV14 and TRBJ2-5 gives the whole variable domain EAGVTQFPSHSVIEKGQTVTLRCDPISGHDNLYWYRRVMGKEIKFLLHFVKESKQDESGMPNNRFLAERTGGTYSTLKVQPAELEDSGVYFCASSQARTDLIETQYFGPGTRLLVL.

The V and J genes are TRBV18 and TRBJ2-3; no firm D call. The CDR3 covers 14 residues. Trimming left V 4 bases short and J 4 bases short, with 12 bases between. Germline assignment: CDR1 KGHSH and CDR2 LQKENI. As DNA, the CDR3 is TGTGCCAGCTCACAGGGCCCCTCGGCAGATACGCAGTATTTT. It translates to CASSQGPSADTQYF.

This chain links TRBV6-6 with TRBJ2-7; D possibly corresponds to TRBD2 (6 bases). V lost 4 bases, J lost 4 bases, and 14 bases lay in between. CDR3 length: 14 amino acids. Germline-derived CDR1 and CDR2 are MNHNY and SVGAGI (reference sequence). DNA for the CDR3: TGTGCCAGCAGTTTAGGAGGGAAAGTATACGAGCAGTACTTC. As protein: CASSLGGKVYEQYF.